Reported below is one T cell receptor (beta chain). Repertoires were generated with immunoSEQ multiplex PCR, while TCRdb's copy carries only in-frame clones and drops some. Here the sample spans 300,000 to 350,000 clones, 70% to 90% being singletons. The data originate from a study of blood T cell repertoires in COVID-19. Turning to the study itself: There were acute and convalescent COVID-19 samples, and they came from the United States, Italy and Spain. In each case, the material was cDNA or gDNA derived from T cells, B-cell-depleted T cells, or PBMCs.

Participants, 18 to 89 years old, spanned around 26 US areas. Participants reported their clinical history, and cohort assignment relied on those reports. This CDR3 comprises 14 residues. Per the germline V gene, CDR1 is SGHRS and CDR2 is YFSETQ. The trim removed 4 bases at V and 8 bases at J, leaving 4 bases unmatched. This rearrangement joins TRBV5-1 to TRBJ2-1; 12 nucleotides match TRBD1. Sequencing was carried out using PBMCs or T cells enriched from blood (not recorded which). The receptor was isolated from a man aged 30 to 39 who had recovered from COVID-19. CDR3 nucleotide sequence: TGCGCCAGCAGCCCGGGACAGGGGGCCTATGAGCAGTTCTTC. Amino acid sequence: CASSPGQGAYEQFF.